Listed below are T cell receptor beta chains from one sample, sequenced in a study of blood T cell repertoires in COVID-19. Only in-frame clones appear in the TCRdb table, and some are missing; sequencing was by immunoSEQ multiplex PCR. The profile shows roughly 45,000 clones, around nine tenths of them singletons. The material sequenced was peripheral blood. The receptors were gathered from a man between 65 and 85 years old with active COVID-19. Each CDR3 is given with its conserved first and last residue. A D gene is named only where the DNA matches it firmly. Not all rows give a size; the values are once, few, many and, for expanded clones, a class.

V	J	D	size	length	DNA	CDR3
TRBV18	TRBJ1-4	-	-	16	TGTGCCAGCTCACCCCGAGCCACAGGGACCAATGAAAAACTGTTTTTT	CASSPRATGTNEKLFF
TRBV5-1	TRBJ2-3	-	-	16	TGCGCCAGCAGCTTGGCGTCACAGGGCCCGCCAGATACGCAGTATTTT	CASSLASQGPPDTQYF
TRBV9	TRBJ1-1	TRBD1	-	15	TGTGCCAGCACCAACCTCCCAGGGGGTTTAACTGAAGCTTTCTTT	CASTNLPGGLTEAFF
TRBV6-2/TRBV6-3	TRBJ2-7	TRBD2	once	16	TGTGCCAGCAGTTACCTCCGGGAGGGGGGCACCTACGAGCAGTACTTC	CASSYLREGGTYEQYF
TRBV19	TRBJ1-1	TRBD1	few	15	TGTGCCAGTAGTGAGACAGGGGGCTCGGCCACTGAAGCTTTCTTT	CASSETGGSATEAFF
TRBV5-1	TRBJ2-1	-	-	15	TGCGCCAGCAGTACAGGGCAAAATTCCTACAATGAGCAGTTCTTC	CASSTGQNSYNEQFF
TRBV7-9	TRBJ1-2	TRBD1	-	14	TGTGCCAGCAGCGCAGACAGGGTCTCGAATGGCTACACCTTC	CASSADRVSNGYTF
TRBV28	TRBJ2-3	-	-	15	TGTGCCAGCAGTACCTTCGGCGGGGCCCGTGATACGCAGTATTTT	CASSTFGGARDTQYF
TRBV6-2/TRBV6-3	TRBJ2-3	-	-	14	TGTGCCAGCAGTCCCGAGCGGACCACAGATACGCAGTATTTT	CASSPERTTDTQYF
TRBV24-1	TRBJ1-4	TRBD1	-	18	TGTGCCACCAGTGACGCCGGGACAGGGGGCGGAAGTAATGAAAAACTGTTTTTT	CATSDAGTGGGSNEKLFF
TRBV7-8	TRBJ1-4	-	-	16	TGTGCCAGCAGCGCCACCCGGGGTTCAAGAGGCGAAAAACTGTTTTTT	CASSATRGSRGEKLFF
TRBV25-1	TRBJ2-7	-	-	14	TGTGCCAGCAGTGACCGGGGGAAAGTCTACGAGCAGTACTTC	CASSDRGKVYEQYF
TRBV7-8	TRBJ2-3	TRBD2	-	16	TGTGCCAGCAAACTAGCGGGAGTTTCATTCACAGATACGCAGTATTTT	CASKLAGVSFTDTQYF
TRBV19	TRBJ2-3	-	-	15	TGTGCCAGTAGTATGGACAGGGAGGGAACAGATACGCAGTATTTT	CASSMDREGTDTQYF
TRBV5-6	TRBJ1-5	TRBD1	-	16	TGTGCCAGCAGCACCCGGACAGGCACGAGCGATCAGCCCCAGCATTTT	CASSTRTGTSDQPQHF
TRBV28	TRBJ2-2	-	-	13	TGTGCCAGCAGTTCTGTGAACACCGGGGAGCTGTTTTTT	CASSSVNTGELFF
TRBV24-1	TRBJ2-1	TRBD2	-	14	TGTGCCACCAGTGCGGCGGGAGAAGTATTTGAGCAGTTCTTC	CATSAAGEVFEQFF
TRBV7-2	TRBJ2-5	-	-	13	TGTGCCAGCAGCTTAGGGGCAGAAGAGACCCAGTACTTC	CASSLGAEETQYF
TRBV6-6	TRBJ2-1	-	-	14	TGTGCCAGCAGTGCAGGGGGGAGGACGGGAGAGCAGTTCTTC	CASSAGGRTGEQFF
TRBV11-2	TRBJ2-5	TRBD2	-	17	TGTGCCAGCAGCTCGCAAACTAGCGGGGGGTTCCAAGAGACCCAGTACTTC	CASSSQTSGGFQETQYF